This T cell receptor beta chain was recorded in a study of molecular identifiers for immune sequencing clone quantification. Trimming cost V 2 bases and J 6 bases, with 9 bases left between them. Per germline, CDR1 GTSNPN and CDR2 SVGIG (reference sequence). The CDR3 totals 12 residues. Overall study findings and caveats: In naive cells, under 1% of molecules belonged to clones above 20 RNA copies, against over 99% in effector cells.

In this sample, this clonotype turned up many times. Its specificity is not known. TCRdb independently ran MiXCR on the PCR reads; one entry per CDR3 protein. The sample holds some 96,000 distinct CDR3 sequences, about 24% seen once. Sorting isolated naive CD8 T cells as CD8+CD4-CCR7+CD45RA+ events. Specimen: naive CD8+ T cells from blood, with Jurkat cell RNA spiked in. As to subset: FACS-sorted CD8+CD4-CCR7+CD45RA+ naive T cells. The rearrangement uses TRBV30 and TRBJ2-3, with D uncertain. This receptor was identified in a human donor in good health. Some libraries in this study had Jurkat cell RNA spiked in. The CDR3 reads CAWSPSRDTQYF. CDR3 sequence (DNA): TGTGCCTGGAGTCCAAGTCGGGATACGCAGTATTTT.